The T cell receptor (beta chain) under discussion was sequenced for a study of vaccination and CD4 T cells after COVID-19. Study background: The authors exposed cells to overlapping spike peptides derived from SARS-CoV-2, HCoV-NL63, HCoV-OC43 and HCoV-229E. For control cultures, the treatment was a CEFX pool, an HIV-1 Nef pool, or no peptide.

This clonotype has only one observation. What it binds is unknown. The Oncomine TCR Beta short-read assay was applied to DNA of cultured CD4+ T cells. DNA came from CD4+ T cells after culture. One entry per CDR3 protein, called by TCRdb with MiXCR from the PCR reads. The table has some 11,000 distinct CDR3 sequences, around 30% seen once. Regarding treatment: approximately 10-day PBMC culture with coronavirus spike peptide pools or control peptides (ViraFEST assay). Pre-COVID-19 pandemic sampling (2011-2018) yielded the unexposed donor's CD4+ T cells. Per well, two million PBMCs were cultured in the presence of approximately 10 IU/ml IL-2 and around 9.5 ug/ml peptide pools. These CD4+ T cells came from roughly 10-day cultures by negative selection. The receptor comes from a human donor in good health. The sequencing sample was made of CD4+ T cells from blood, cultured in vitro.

DNA of the CDR3: TGTGCCAGCTCACCACTCCCACAGGGAGGACATACTGAAGCTTTCTTT. Translating it yields CASSPLPQGGHTEAFF. V is TRBV18 and J is TRBJ1-1; perhaps TRBD1 as D (6 bases). CDR3 length equals 16 residues. The germline V gene has CDR1 KGHSH and CDR2 LQKENI. The ends were cut back, 1 base at V and 5 bases at J, with 17 bases in the middle.